A selection of T cell receptor beta chains follows, all from one sample in a study of cytomegalovirus exposure and HLA in healthy donors. Sequencing used immunoSEQ multiplex PCR; TCRdb keeps in-frame clones, though not all of them. The data contain 100,000 to 150,000 clones, under 85% of them singletons. The sample was PBMCs. Source of these receptors: a woman between 45 and 65 years old in good health and CMV-seropositive. Both conserved end residues are part of each CDR3. Fields, in order: J gene, D gene, CDR3 length, clone size, V gene, CDR3 protein, CDR3 DNA. D genes are given only for firm matches. The size of a clone is reported for some rows only, either as once, few or many, or as a class for expanded clones.

>TRBJ2-6|TRBD1|18|-|TRBV5-1
CASSLRAGGAAGANVLTF
TGCGCCAGCAGCTTGCGGGCAGGGGGCGCGGCTGGGGCCAACGTCCTGACTTTC
>TRBJ1-1|-|14|few|TRBV5-1
CASSLTGVGTEAFF
TGCGCCAGCAGCTTGACGGGGGTTGGAACTGAAGCTTTCTTT
>TRBJ2-7|-|11|-|TRBV6-1
CASISSYEQYF
TGTGCCAGCATCAGCTCCTACGAGCAGTACTTC
>TRBJ2-5|TRBD2|17|-|TRBV9
CASSAATRLAGRETQYF
TGTGCCAGCAGCGCCGCCACCAGACTAGCGGGTAGAGAAACCCAGTACTTC
>TRBJ1-4|-|16|-|TRBV6-1
CASSDRFLTTNEKLFF
TGTGCCAGCAGTGATCGGTTCTTAACAACTAATGAAAAACTGTTTTTT
>TRBJ2-1|TRBD2|11|once|TRBV6-6
CASSRGDEQFF
TGTGCCAGCAGTCGGGGGGATGAGCAGTTCTTC
>TRBJ2-5|TRBD2|15|-|TRBV6-5
CASSSGLANQETQYF
TGTGCCAGCAGCTCGGGACTAGCGAACCAAGAGACCCAGTACTTC
>TRBJ2-5|-|14|-|TRBV5-1
CASSIGERQETQYF
TGCGCCAGCAGCATCGGGGAACGTCAGGAGACCCAGTACTTC
>TRBJ2-2|-|13|-|TRBV11-2
CASSLGLAGELFF
TGTGCCAGCAGCTTAGGGCTAGCCGGGGAGCTGTTTTTT
>TRBJ1-2|-|12|-|TRBV5-4
CASSLRNYGYTF
TGTGCCAGCAGCCTGAGAAACTATGGCTACACCTTC
>TRBJ2-2|-|14|-|TRBV13
CASLRGANTGELFF
TGTGCCAGCCTCAGGGGAGCGAACACCGGGGAGCTGTTTTTT
>TRBJ1-1|-|15|-|TRBV5-1
CASSSSPGVVAEAFF
TGCGCCAGCAGCTCCTCCCCGGGGGTAGTGGCTGAAGCTTTCTTT
>TRBJ2-5|TRBD2|16|-|TRBV7-7
CASSLEVAGGQETQYF
TGTGCCAGCAGCTTAGAGGTAGCGGGGGGGCAAGAGACCCAGTACTTC
>TRBJ2-7|-|14|few|TRBV7-9
CASSLETRVDEQYF
TGTGCCAGCAGCTTAGAGACGCGGGTGGACGAGCAGTACTTC
>TRBJ2-7|TRBD1|16|few|TRBV5-6
CASSLGQGKSSYEQYF
TGTGCCAGCAGCCTGGGACAGGGGAAGAGCTCCTACGAGCAGTACTTC
>TRBJ1-6|-|15|few|TRBV28
CASSFAGIRNSPLHF
TGTGCCAGCAGTTTCGCAGGGATACGCAATTCACCCCTCCACTTT
>TRBJ2-5|TRBD2|15|-|TRBV7-9
CASSLEGTNQEAQYF
TGTGCCAGCAGCTTAGAGGGGACTAACCAAGAGGCCCAGTACTTC
>TRBJ1-6|-|14|once|TRBV7-9
CASSSMTGSSPLHF
TGTGCCAGCAGCTCAATGACAGGTAGTTCACCCCTCCACTTT
>TRBJ2-3|TRBD2|14|-|TRBV5-1
CASSLTLGGDTQYF
TGCGCCAGCAGCTTGACCCTCGGGGGGGATACGCAGTATTTT
>TRBJ2-7|TRBD2|17|-|TRBV15
CATSRDRTSGGAYEQYF
TGTGCCACCAGCAGAGATCGGACTAGCGGGGGAGCCTACGAGCAGTACTTC
>TRBJ2-5|-|11|once|TRBV4-1
CASSSGATQYF
TGCGCCAGCAGCTCAGGGGCGACCCAGTACTTC
>TRBJ2-5|-|13|-|TRBV7-9
CASSLKSEETQYF
TGTGCCAGCAGCTTAAAGAGTGAAGAGACCCAGTACTTC
>TRBJ1-2|TRBD1|16|-|TRBV4-1
CASSQLGQVGPYGYTF
TGCGCCAGCAGCCAACTGGGACAGGTTGGACCCTATGGCTACACCTTC
>TRBJ2-5|-|15|-|TRBV5-4
CASSLGVGPQETQYF
TGTGCCAGCAGCTTGGGAGTGGGGCCCCAAGAGACCCAGTACTTC
>TRBJ2-1|-|16|-|TRBV9
CASSVGAGTTYNEQFF
TGTGCCAGCAGCGTAGGGGCGGGGACCACCTACAATGAGCAGTTCTTC
>TRBJ1-4|-|17|-|TRBV4-2
CASSQEEDRVTNEKLFF
TGTGCCAGCAGCCAAGAGGAGGACCGGGTAACTAATGAAAAACTGTTTTTT
>TRBJ1-1|-|15|-|TRBV18
CASHISGSMNTEAFF
TGTGCCAGCCACATTTCGGGTAGCATGAACACTGAAGCTTTCTTT